Listed below are T cell receptor beta chains from one sample, sequenced in a study of blood T cell repertoires in COVID-19. Only in-frame clones appear in the TCRdb table, and some are missing; sequencing was by immunoSEQ multiplex PCR. The table has around 250,000 clones, 75% to 85% seen once. Sample: PBMCs or T cells enriched from blood (not recorded which). These receptor sequences come from a woman aged 50 to 60 with acute COVID-19. Each CDR3 is given with its conserved first and last residue. A D gene is named only where the DNA matches it firmly. Rows may omit the clone size; those that give it use once, few, many or a size class.

cdr3_nt	cdr3_aa	clone_size	v_call	j_call	d_call
TGTGCCAGTAGTATGAGGAGACAGCCCCAGCATTTT	CASSMRRQPQHF	.	TRBV19	TRBJ1-5	.
TGTGCCAGCAGTGGGGGGGGCGGTCAGGCTCAGCCCCAGCATTTT	CASSGGGGQAQPQHF	.	TRBV2	TRBJ1-5	.
TGCAGCGTTGACGCAACAGGCCAGAACACTGAAGCTTTCTTT	CSVDATGQNTEAFF	.	TRBV29-1	TRBJ1-1	.
TGTGCCAGCAGCCAAGACAGGGCGGGGGGCGATGGAAAACTGTTTTTT	CASSQDRAGGDGKLFF	.	TRBV14	TRBJ1-4	.
TGCGCCAGCAGCCAAGATCGGGACAGCTCGTATGGCTACACCTTC	CASSQDRDSSYGYTF	.	TRBV4-3	TRBJ1-2	TRBD1
TGCGCCAGCAGCTTGGCCGGGACATCCCAGGAGACCCAGTACTTC	CASSLAGTSQETQYF	.	TRBV5-1	TRBJ2-5	.
TGTGCCAGTAGTATAAACAGGGATGGGAAAGAAAAACTGTTTTTT	CASSINRDGKEKLFF	.	TRBV19	TRBJ1-4	.
TGCGCCAGCAGCCCTCAACGACAGGGAAGCGCAACTAATGAAAAACTGTTTTTT	CASSPQRQGSATNEKLFF	.	TRBV4-1	TRBJ1-4	TRBD1
TGTGCCAGCTCACCAGAGGGACAGGGGAACACCGGGGAGCTGTTTTTT	CASSPEGQGNTGELFF	once	TRBV18	TRBJ2-2	TRBD1
TGTGCCAGCAGCTTAGGGACTAGCGGGGGGGCCCAGACCCAGTACTTC	CASSLGTSGGAQTQYF	.	TRBV5-4	TRBJ2-5	TRBD2
TGTGCCAGCAGCTTAGCTGGACAGTCTGGAAACACCATATATTTT	CASSLAGQSGNTIYF	.	TRBV7-2	TRBJ1-3	.
TGCGCCAGCAGTCATCCTACAGGGGGCGAGGCAGCACACAATGAGCAGTTCTTC	CASSHPTGGEAAHNEQFF	.	TRBV23-1	TRBJ2-1	TRBD1
TGTGCCAGCAGCTTACAGGGGGCGGGCTACACCTTC	CASSLQGAGYTF	once	TRBV7-2	TRBJ1-2	TRBD1
TGTGCCAGCAGCTTAGAAGCGGGAACCTACAATGAGCAGTTCTTC	CASSLEAGTYNEQFF	.	TRBV11-2	TRBJ2-1	TRBD2
TGTGCCAGCAGCTCGGCCGGACAGTCTCTAGGCTATGGCTACACCTTC	CASSSAGQSLGYGYTF	once	TRBV7-9	TRBJ1-2	.
TGTGCCGGAGGGACAGGGCGCTACAATTCACCCCTCCACTTT	CAGGTGRYNSPLHF	.	TRBV2	TRBJ1-6	TRBD1
TGTGCCAGCTCACCAGGCAGGGCTAACTATGGCTACACCTTC	CASSPGRANYGYTF	.	TRBV18	TRBJ1-2	.
TGTGCCAGCAGTGCAGGGTCTGGAAACACCATATATTTT	CASSAGSGNTIYF	.	TRBV2	TRBJ1-3	.
TGTGCCAGCAGCTTATCTCTGAACACTGAAGCTTTCTTT	CASSLSLNTEAFF	few	TRBV11-2	TRBJ1-1	.
TGTGCCAGTAGTTTACAACCCGGGACAGGGAGGAGGCATGAAAAACTGTTTTTT	CASSLQPGTGRRHEKLFF	.	TRBV19	TRBJ1-4	TRBD1
TGTGCCAGTTCTACAGGGGGCAGTTCTGGAAACACCATATATTTT	CASSTGGSSGNTIYF	.	TRBV19	TRBJ1-3	TRBD1
TGCGCCAGCCGCAGGGAGGCCGGGGAGCTGTTTTTT	CASRREAGELFF	.	TRBV5-1	TRBJ2-2	.
TGTGCCAGCAGCCAACCAGACAGGTACGGTGGCTACACCTTC	CASSQPDRYGGYTF	.	TRBV3-1/TRBV3-2	TRBJ1-2	.
TGTGCCAGCAGTTACGGGACAGGAATCTCCTACGAGCAGTACTTC	CASSYGTGISYEQYF	.	TRBV6-5	TRBJ2-7	TRBD1
TGTGCCAGCTCAGCCAGGGACACTGAAGCTTTCTTT	CASSARDTEAFF	.	TRBV6-5	TRBJ1-1	.
TGTGCCTGCACAAGACAGGGATCCTATAATTCACCCCTCCACTTT	CACTRQGSYNSPLHF	once	TRBV6-5	TRBJ1-6	TRBD1
TGTGCCAGCAGCTTATCTCCTCAGCCCCAGCATTTT	CASSLSPQPQHF	.	TRBV7-2	TRBJ1-5	.
TGCAGCGTTAGATTCCTAGGACAGGGGGAATATGGCTACACCTTC	CSVRFLGQGEYGYTF	.	TRBV29-1	TRBJ1-2	TRBD1
TGTGCCAGCTCAAATCAGGGGTTAGGTCAGCCCCAGCATTTT	CASSNQGLGQPQHF	.	TRBV18	TRBJ1-5	.
TGTGCCAGCAGCCGTTTCCAGGGAAACACTGAAGCTTTCTTT	CASSRFQGNTEAFF	.	TRBV7-2	TRBJ1-1	.
TGCAGTGCTCGACAGCTCTGGGAGCAGTACTTC	CSARQLWEQYF	once	TRBV20-1	TRBJ2-7	.
TGTGCCAGCAGCGTCCCAGGCCTTATCTACGAGCAGTACTTC	CASSVPGLIYEQYF	.	TRBV11-2	TRBJ2-7	.
TGTGCCAGCAGCGGGCGACAGGGAGCTAACTATGGCTACACCTTC	CASSGRQGANYGYTF	.	TRBV21-1	TRBJ1-2	.
TGTGCCAGCAGCGTAGTGGCAGGAGAGCAGTTCTTC	CASSVVAGEQFF	few	TRBV9	TRBJ2-1	.
TGTGCCAGTAGTACCTGGGGGACAGGGACCTACACCTTC	CASSTWGTGTYTF	.	TRBV19	TRBJ1-2	TRBD1
TGTGCCAGCTCAACCCGGGACAGGGCCCGGCAAGAGACCCAGTACTTC	CASSTRDRARQETQYF	.	TRBV18	TRBJ2-5	TRBD1
TGTGCCAGCAGTGTAACAGGGGGGTACAATGAGCAGTTCTTC	CASSVTGGYNEQFF	.	TRBV25-1	TRBJ2-1	TRBD1
TGTGCCAGCAGTCCGGGACAGGGGGCTGGTAACTATGGCTACACCTTC	CASSPGQGAGNYGYTF	.	TRBV27	TRBJ1-2	TRBD1
TGTGCCAGCAGTGAGTGGAGGGCGAATGAAAAACTGTTTTTT	CASSEWRANEKLFF	.	TRBV25-1	TRBJ1-4	.
TGTGCCAGTAGTATTTGGGGGCGTGGACAGTACTTC	CASSIWGRGQYF	.	TRBV19	TRBJ2-7	.
TGTGCCAGTAGTGGGGACAGTCCTAACTATGGCTACACCTTC	CASSGDSPNYGYTF	.	TRBV19	TRBJ1-2	TRBD1
TGCGCCAGCAGCCAAGACCGCGGCTACGAGCAGTACTTC	CASSQDRGYEQYF	once	TRBV4-3	TRBJ2-7	.
TGTGCCGCCAAAGGATCGACTAACACTGAAGCTTTCTTT	CAAKGSTNTEAFF	few	TRBV2	TRBJ1-1	.
TGTGCCAGCAGCGTGTCGAGTTCTGGGGCCAACGTCCTGACTTTC	CASSVSSSGANVLTF	.	TRBV9	TRBJ2-6	.
TGTGCCAGCAGGCAAGGACAGCTTCGCACAGATACGCAGTATTTT	CASRQGQLRTDTQYF	.	TRBV7-6	TRBJ2-3	.
TGTGCCTGGTCGGCGGGGATAGGGACCGGGGAGCTGTTTTTT	CAWSAGIGTGELFF	once	TRBV30	TRBJ2-2	.
TGTGCCAGCAGTGCTTCGGGACAGGTCTCAGATACGCAGTATTTT	CASSASGQVSDTQYF	.	TRBV6-2/TRBV6-3	TRBJ2-3	TRBD1
TGTGCCAGCAGTGAAGCGGACTTGGCCCCCGAGGCGGCTCTCCACTTT	CASSEADLAPEAALHF	.	TRBV2	TRBJ1-6	.
TGTGCCATCAGTGGCCAGGGGACTAACTATGGCTACACCTTC	CAISGQGTNYGYTF	.	TRBV10-3	TRBJ1-2	.
TGTGCCAGCAGCTTAGCCGGGGCGGGGGGGCTCACAGATACGCAGTATTTT	CASSLAGAGGLTDTQYF	few	TRBV7-2	TRBJ2-3	TRBD2
TGCGCCAGCACTCTCGGGGGGACCTACGAGCAGTACTTC	CASTLGGTYEQYF	.	TRBV5-1	TRBJ2-7	TRBD2
TGTGCCAGCCGAGGGGGAACAGATACGCAGTATTTT	CASRGGTDTQYF	.	TRBV9	TRBJ2-3	.
TGCGCCAGCAGGAGGAGGTCACCCGGACAGGGTGAGATTGGGTCCTCTGGAAACACCATATATTTT	CASRRRSPGQGEIGSSGNTIYF	.	TRBV5-1	TRBJ1-3	TRBD1
TGTGCCAGCAGTGAAGCGCGTGGACAGGGGGGATTCTTT	CASSEARGQGGFF	.	TRBV2	TRBJ1-1	TRBD1
TGTGCCAGTAGGCGGCAGGGCGATCAGCCCCAGCATTTT	CASRRQGDQPQHF	.	TRBV19	TRBJ1-5	.
TGCGCCAGCAGCCCGGGACAATCTACCTCCTACGAGCAGTACTTC	CASSPGQSTSYEQYF	.	TRBV5-1	TRBJ2-7	.
TGTGCCAGTAGTACCCTCGCAGATACGCAGTATTTT	CASSTLADTQYF	.	TRBV19	TRBJ2-3	.
TGTGCCAGCAGTTACCTGAGCGGGTCGGGCACAGATACGCAGTATTTT	CASSYLSGSGTDTQYF	.	TRBV6-2/TRBV6-3	TRBJ2-3	.
TGCGCCAGCACCAGATCAGGGGGAATCAACACCGGGGAGCTGTTTTTT	CASTRSGGINTGELFF	.	TRBV5-1	TRBJ2-2	TRBD1